Listed below are T cell receptor beta chains from one sample, sequenced in a study of human T cells and chemical hapten exposure. TCRdb analysed the RACE reads with MiXCR anew, one entry per CDR3 protein. This repertoire shows roughly 180,000 distinct CDR3 sequences, about a fifth found once; its top ten account for about 6.7%. The source was whole blood, collected in connection with sensitization to the hapten diphenylcyclopropenone (DPC). These receptors were obtained from a woman in her forties or fifties with alopecia areata. Some clones in this sample may be carry-over from other donors' samples. Each CDR3 is given with its conserved first and last residue. The order of the fields is D gene, V gene, J gene, CDR3 length, clone size, CDR3 DNA, CDR3 protein. The D gene is left open where the match is weak. Clone size is stated in some rows and not others, as once, few, many or a class when expanded.

d_gene: .; v_gene: TRBV5-1; j_gene: TRBJ2-5; len: 13; abundance: .; CDR3nt: TGCGCCAGCAGCTTTTCGGGGGAAGAGACCCAGTACTTC; CDR3aa: CASSFSGEETQYF
d_gene: .; v_gene: TRBV19; j_gene: TRBJ1-5; len: 15; abundance: .; CDR3nt: TGTGCCAGTAGTATGTGGAAAAGGGACGATCAGCCCCAGCATTTT; CDR3aa: CASSMWKRDDQPQHF
d_gene: .; v_gene: TRBV2; j_gene: TRBJ2-1; len: 14; abundance: .; CDR3nt: TGTGCCAGCAGCCAAACCGGGACTTACAATGAGCAGTTCTTC; CDR3aa: CASSQTGTYNEQFF
d_gene: .; v_gene: TRBV7-8; j_gene: TRBJ1-2; len: 15; abundance: .; CDR3nt: TGTGCCAGCAGCTCAGCGGAGGGGTTGGGCTATGGCTACACCTTC; CDR3aa: CASSSAEGLGYGYTF
d_gene: .; v_gene: TRBV20-1; j_gene: TRBJ2-1; len: 14; abundance: .; CDR3nt: TGCAGTGCTCACGACCCCGATGTCGTCAATGAGCAGTTCTTC; CDR3aa: CSAHDPDVVNEQFF
d_gene: .; v_gene: TRBV20-1; j_gene: TRBJ2-5; len: 12; abundance: .; CDR3nt: TGCAGTGCTTTGGGGATCCAAGAGACCCAGTACTTC; CDR3aa: CSALGIQETQYF
d_gene: .; v_gene: TRBV2; j_gene: TRBJ2-5; len: 14; abundance: few; CDR3nt: TGTGCCACTAGGGGAGCGGTCCTGGGAGAGACCCAGTACTTC; CDR3aa: CATRGAVLGETQYF
d_gene: TRBD1; v_gene: TRBV5-1; j_gene: TRBJ2-3; len: 17; abundance: .; CDR3nt: TGCGCCAGCAGCCCCAATGTTAGGGGACAGGGAGCAGATACGCAGTATTTT; CDR3aa: CASSPNVRGQGADTQYF
d_gene: .; v_gene: TRBV6-1; j_gene: TRBJ1-2; len: 13; abundance: few; CDR3nt: TGTGCCAGCAGTGAGAGGAGAAACTATGGCTACACCTTC; CDR3aa: CASSERRNYGYTF
d_gene: .; v_gene: TRBV5-1; j_gene: TRBJ2-5; len: 13; abundance: .; CDR3nt: TGCGCCAGCAAAGGACAGTTCCAAGAGACCCAGTACTTC; CDR3aa: CASKGQFQETQYF
d_gene: TRBD1; v_gene: TRBV29-1; j_gene: TRBJ1-1; len: 13; abundance: few; CDR3nt: TGCAGCGTTATACAGGGGTTGAACACTGAAGCTTTCTTT; CDR3aa: CSVIQGLNTEAFF
d_gene: TRBD1; v_gene: TRBV29-1; j_gene: TRBJ2-1; len: 13; abundance: .; CDR3nt: TGCAGCGTACCGACAGGGACCTACAATGAGCAGTTCTTC; CDR3aa: CSVPTGTYNEQFF
d_gene: .; v_gene: TRBV6-5; j_gene: TRBJ1-3; len: 14; abundance: .; CDR3nt: TGTGCCAGCAGTAAGTCGGGAGCTGGAAACACCATATATTTT; CDR3aa: CASSKSGAGNTIYF
d_gene: TRBD2; v_gene: TRBV5-1; j_gene: TRBJ2-5; len: 15; abundance: .; CDR3nt: TGCGCCAGCAGCTTGTTGGCGGGAGCCCAAGAGACCCAGTACTTC; CDR3aa: CASSLLAGAQETQYF
d_gene: .; v_gene: TRBV12-3/TRBV12-4; j_gene: TRBJ2-3; len: 16; abundance: few; CDR3nt: TGTGCCAGCAGCCCGGGACTCCAACTTACGGCAGATACGCAGTATTTT; CDR3aa: CASSPGLQLTADTQYF
d_gene: .; v_gene: TRBV5-1; j_gene: TRBJ2-3; len: 15; abundance: few; CDR3nt: TGCGCCAGCAGCTTGCTGGAGGAGATCCCCGATACGCAGTATTTT; CDR3aa: CASSLLEEIPDTQYF
d_gene: .; v_gene: TRBV10-3; j_gene: TRBJ1-5; len: 16; abundance: .; CDR3nt: TGTGCCATCAGTGAGTCTTCAGGGAATAGCAATCAGCCCCAGCATTTT; CDR3aa: CAISESSGNSNQPQHF
d_gene: .; v_gene: TRBV2; j_gene: TRBJ2-3; len: 14; abundance: .; CDR3nt: TGTGCCAGCAGTGAGATTCCGGGACACGACGTGCAGTATTTT; CDR3aa: CASSEIPGHDVQYF
d_gene: .; v_gene: TRBV2; j_gene: TRBJ1-2; len: 16; abundance: .; CDR3nt: TGTGCCAGCAGTTACCTCCCGGGACCAGCGGTCTATGGCTACACCTTC; CDR3aa: CASSYLPGPAVYGYTF
d_gene: .; v_gene: TRBV18; j_gene: TRBJ1-2; len: 15; abundance: .; CDR3nt: TGTGTCAGCTCACCAATCGCCAGACCGAACTATGGCTACAACTTC; CDR3aa: CVSSPIARPNYGYNF
d_gene: TRBD2; v_gene: TRBV3-1; j_gene: TRBJ2-1; len: 16; abundance: .; CDR3nt: TGTGCCAGCAGCCGTAAACTTGGACTAGTTGGTCTTGAGCAGTTCTTC; CDR3aa: CASSRKLGLVGLEQFF
d_gene: TRBD2; v_gene: TRBV7-9; j_gene: TRBJ2-3; len: 19; abundance: .; CDR3nt: TGTGCCAGCAGCTCACGGACTAGCGGGAGGGCTTCTGGCACAGATACGCAGTATTTT; CDR3aa: CASSSRTSGRASGTDTQYF
d_gene: .; v_gene: TRBV5-1; j_gene: TRBJ2-7; len: 14; abundance: .; CDR3nt: TGCGCCAGCAGCGGGACGGCGAACTCCTACGAGCAGTACTTC; CDR3aa: CASSGTANSYEQYF
d_gene: .; v_gene: TRBV12-3/TRBV12-4; j_gene: TRBJ2-3; len: 14; abundance: .; CDR3nt: TGTGCCAGCAGTCCGCGTTTTCCCACAGATACGCAGTATTTT; CDR3aa: CASSPRFPTDTQYF
d_gene: .; v_gene: TRBV10-3; j_gene: TRBJ2-6; len: 13; abundance: .; CDR3nt: TGTGCCATCCAGGGACTCCGGGCCAACGTCCTGACTTTC; CDR3aa: CAIQGLRANVLTF
d_gene: .; v_gene: TRBV28; j_gene: TRBJ1-2; len: 12; abundance: many; CDR3nt: TGTGCCAGCAGTTTACTCCGAACTGGCTACACCTTC; CDR3aa: CASSLLRTGYTF
d_gene: .; v_gene: TRBV7-2; j_gene: TRBJ2-4; len: 16; abundance: few; CDR3nt: TGTGCCAGCAGCAAGGACAGACTCTTGGTCAAAAACATTCAGTACTTC; CDR3aa: CASSKDRLLVKNIQYF
d_gene: .; v_gene: TRBV20-1; j_gene: TRBJ2-3; len: 15; abundance: .; CDR3nt: TGCAGTGCTAGAGAAGGCGGAGGAAGCACAGATACGCAGTATTTT; CDR3aa: CSAREGGGSTDTQYF
d_gene: .; v_gene: TRBV5-1; j_gene: TRBJ2-3; len: 15; abundance: few; CDR3nt: TGCGCCAGCAGCTTACAGGGTGGATCCACAGATACGCAGTATTTT; CDR3aa: CASSLQGGSTDTQYF
d_gene: TRBD1; v_gene: TRBV5-6; j_gene: TRBJ2-1; len: 15; abundance: .; CDR3nt: TGTGCCAGCAGCTTGGAGGGGGCGGTTAGGGATGAGCAGTTCTTC; CDR3aa: CASSLEGAVRDEQFF
d_gene: TRBD1; v_gene: TRBV2; j_gene: TRBJ1-2; len: 13; abundance: few; CDR3nt: TGTGCCAGCGATTCGACAGGGGGCTATGGCTACACCTTC; CDR3aa: CASDSTGGYGYTF
d_gene: .; v_gene: TRBV3-1; j_gene: TRBJ1-1; len: 15; abundance: once; CDR3nt: TGTGCCAGCAGCCAAGATTGGACCCCATACACTGAAGCTTTCTTT; CDR3aa: CASSQDWTPYTEAFF
d_gene: .; v_gene: TRBV7-2; j_gene: TRBJ2-7; len: 15; abundance: .; CDR3nt: TGTGCCAGCAGCGAAGTCCGGGTTCTCAACTACGAGCAGTACTTC; CDR3aa: CASSEVRVLNYEQYF
d_gene: .; v_gene: TRBV21-1; j_gene: TRBJ2-2; len: 19; abundance: .; CDR3nt: TGTGCCAGCAGCAAATACTCCCCCGCTCGAGGTGGGGACACCGGGGAGCTGTTTTTT; CDR3aa: CASSKYSPARGGDTGELFF
d_gene: .; v_gene: TRBV7-9; j_gene: TRBJ2-3; len: 12; abundance: few; CDR3nt: TGTGCCAGCACGGGTGGTGGAGATACGCAGTATTTT; CDR3aa: CASTGGGDTQYF
d_gene: TRBD1; v_gene: TRBV29-1; j_gene: TRBJ2-7; len: 14; abundance: few; CDR3nt: TGCAGCGTTGAGGGACAGGGAGAACTCTACGAGCAGTACTTC; CDR3aa: CSVEGQGELYEQYF
d_gene: .; v_gene: TRBV5-1; j_gene: TRBJ1-1; len: 13; abundance: many; CDR3nt: TGCGCCAGCAGTTTAGGATCGAACACTGAAGCTTTCTTT; CDR3aa: CASSLGSNTEAFF
d_gene: TRBD2; v_gene: TRBV19; j_gene: TRBJ2-1; len: 17; abundance: many; CDR3nt: TGTGCCAGTACCAAGAAGGAGGGACTAGCGGGGTACAATGAGCAGTTCTTC; CDR3aa: CASTKKEGLAGYNEQFF
d_gene: TRBD1; v_gene: TRBV3-1; j_gene: TRBJ1-5; len: 16; abundance: few; CDR3nt: TGTGCCAGCAGCCAAGAACCAGGGGGCTGGAATCAGCCCCAGCATTTT; CDR3aa: CASSQEPGGWNQPQHF
d_gene: TRBD2; v_gene: TRBV11-2; j_gene: TRBJ2-2; len: 18; abundance: .; CDR3nt: TGTGCCAGCAGCTTAGAGTTGGCGGGAGGGCCTTACACCGGGGAGCTGTTTTTT; CDR3aa: CASSLELAGGPYTGELFF
d_gene: .; v_gene: TRBV6-1; j_gene: TRBJ2-3; len: 12; abundance: few; CDR3nt: TGTGCCAGCGAAACGGTCGCAGATACGCAGTATTTT; CDR3aa: CASETVADTQYF
d_gene: .; v_gene: TRBV29-1; j_gene: TRBJ1-2; len: 13; abundance: .; CDR3nt: TGCAGCGTTGAAGGGGGCAGCTACTATGGCTACACCTTC; CDR3aa: CSVEGGSYYGYTF
d_gene: .; v_gene: TRBV29-1; j_gene: TRBJ2-1; len: 13; abundance: few; CDR3nt: TGCAGCGTTGGGTCTAGTTCTCAAAATGAGCAGTTCTTC; CDR3aa: CSVGSSSQNEQFF
d_gene: .; v_gene: TRBV28; j_gene: TRBJ1-1; len: 13; abundance: .; CDR3nt: TGTGCCAGCACCAATGGGGACGGCTTAGAAGCTTTCTTT; CDR3aa: CASTNGDGLEAFF
d_gene: .; v_gene: TRBV19; j_gene: TRBJ2-1; len: 14; abundance: .; CDR3nt: TGTGCCAGCGGGAGGGGACAGGGTCCCAATGAGCAGTTCTTC; CDR3aa: CASGRGQGPNEQFF
d_gene: .; v_gene: TRBV20-1; j_gene: TRBJ1-6; len: 14; abundance: .; CDR3nt: TGCAGTGCTAGGACCGGGACACCGGATTCACCCCTCCACTTT; CDR3aa: CSARTGTPDSPLHF
d_gene: TRBD1; v_gene: TRBV6-5; j_gene: TRBJ2-3; len: 14; abundance: .; CDR3nt: TGTGCCAGCAGTACAAACAGGGGGCCGAGTTATTGGTATTTT; CDR3aa: CASSTNRGPSYWYF
d_gene: .; v_gene: TRBV11-2; j_gene: TRBJ2-7; len: 15; abundance: few; CDR3nt: TGTGCCAGCAGCTTGCCCGGGGTCCTCTCCTACGAGCAGTACTTC; CDR3aa: CASSLPGVLSYEQYF
d_gene: TRBD2; v_gene: TRBV10-3; j_gene: TRBJ2-1; len: 14; abundance: few; CDR3nt: TGTGCCATCAGAAATAGCGGGTTCGCAAATGAGCAGTTCTTC; CDR3aa: CAIRNSGFANEQFF
d_gene: TRBD1; v_gene: TRBV5-1; j_gene: TRBJ1-5; len: 15; abundance: few; CDR3nt: TGCGCCAGCAGCTTGTCGGGACAGCACAATCAGCCCCAGCATTTT; CDR3aa: CASSLSGQHNQPQHF
d_gene: TRBD1; v_gene: TRBV12-3/TRBV12-4; j_gene: TRBJ1-2; len: 15; abundance: few; CDR3nt: TGTGCCAGCAGTTACGGACAGGGTATGGTAGATGGCTACACCTTC; CDR3aa: CASSYGQGMVDGYTF